The 10 T cell receptor beta chains given below trace back to one sample, sequenced in a study of patients and donors after allogeneic stem cell transplantation (dated by TCRdb to the early 2020s). To prepare the library, RT-PCR was applied. TCRdb lists the instrument as NextSeq 550. TCRdb ran its own pipeline on the public reads, namely fastp trimming at Q25 and MiXCR clone calling, and kept in-frame beta chains. For every CDR3 protein sequence, its rows merge into one entry that carries the most common genes and DNA. In all, the sample holds about 57,000 distinct CDR3 sequences, and approximately 12% of those were seen once. About a third of the sample is held by the ten biggest clonotypes. The sample consisted of blood, either unsorted or a sorted T cell fraction (not recorded which). These receptors originate from a human donor who was either an allogeneic HSCT recipient or a stem cell or donor lymphocyte infusion donor (not recorded which). It is not recorded whose cells these are; they may come from a transplant donor.

The chain is built from TRBV7-9 and TRBJ1-1; the D is unclear. Germline loops: CDR1 SEHNR, CDR2 FQNEAQ (reference sequence). The germline V and J ends were trimmed by 5 bases and 7 bases, with 8 bases remaining between them. CDR3 length: 11 amino acids. The CDR3, as DNA: TGTGCCAGCAGCCTCACAAATGAAGCTTTCTTT. Encoded protein: CASSLTNEAFF.

To note about this clonotype: This may be a read error: a much more frequent sequence differs by one nucleotide. The chain is built from TRBV12-3 or TRBV12-4 and TRBJ1-2; 7 bases line up with TRBD1. The CDR3 is 13 amino acids. V gave up 5 bases and J gave up 7 bases; unmatched junction bases: 7. DNA for the CDR3: TGTGCCAGCAGTGTGGGGACAGCAGGTGGCTACACCTTC. It is translated as CASSVGTAGGYTF.

This clonotype was found many times. The V call is TRBV18, the J call TRBJ1-5, with 8 bases that match TRBD1. The length of the CDR3 is 15 residues. Per the germline V gene, CDR1 is KGHSH and CDR2 is LQKENI. Trimming at V came to 5 bases and at J to 6 bases, leaving 9 bases not matched to a gene. The CDR3 loop is CASSSDRVGSQPQHF. The CDR3 DNA reads as TGTGCCAGCTCATCGGACAGGGTGGGCAGTCAGCCCCAGCATTTT.

This clonotype was detected a few times. This sequence joins TRBV9 and TRBJ2-1; weak D call: TRBD2 (6 bases). The CDR3 consists of 18 residues. CDR1 and CDR2 (germline): SGDLS, YYNGEE. Deletions cut 0 bases from V and 0 bases from J, with 16 bases between. In DNA, the CDR3 is TGTGCCAGCAGCGTAGCTACTGGTGGGACTGGCTCCTACAATGAGCAGTTCTTC. This gives the protein CASSVATGGTGSYNEQFF.

This clonotype was counted between two and nine times. This chain uses TRBV4-2 with TRBJ2-2, with D tentatively TRBD2 (7 bases). The CDR3 loop spans 16 amino acids. Per germline, CDR1 LGHNA and CDR2 YNFKEQ. V lost 0 bases to trimming and J lost 3 bases, with 11 bases between them. The CDR3 bases are TGTGCCAGCAGCCAAGATCGGGGGGCTGACACCGGGGAGCTGTTTTTT. Its translation: CASSQDRGADTGELFF.

This rearrangement joins TRBV5-1 to TRBJ2-2, with 12 bases fitting TRBD2. The germline gives CDR1 SGHRS, CDR2 YFSETQ. V shed 4 bases and J 0 bases; nucleotides not matched to a gene: 16. The CDR3 spans 21 residues. The CDR3 here is CASSPSGRAISPNANTGELFF. The DNA for the CDR3 is TGCGCCAGCAGCCCTAGCGGGAGGGCGATATCCCCGAACGCGAACACCGGGGAGCTGTTTTTT. Combining the CDR3 with reference TRBV5-1 and TRBJ2-2 gives the whole variable domain KAGVTQTPRYLIKTRGQQVTLSCSPISGHRSVSWYQQTPGQGLQFLFEYFSETQRNKGNFPGRFSGRQFSNSRSEMNVSTLELGDSALYLCASSPSGRAISPNANTGELFFGEGSRLTVL.

This clonotype was seen ten or more times. This chain uses TRBV5-6 with TRBJ1-6; 7 bases map to TRBD1. Germline trimming cut 4 bases from V and 10 bases from J; bases unmatched to any gene: 14. From germline, CDR1 is SGHDT and CDR2 YYEEEE. The CDR3 spans 16 residues. CDR3 nucleotide sequence: TGTGCCAGCAGCAGATACGACAGGGAAGTTGGATCACCCCTCCACTTT. Residues: CASSRYDREVGSPLHF.

The V and J genes are TRBV5-1 and TRBJ2-3; 9 positions match TRBD2. Germline CDR1 reads SGHRS; CDR2 reads YFSETQ. The CDR3 is made up of 17 amino acids. Trimming cost V 5 bases and J 0 bases; bases outside gene matches: 10. The CDR3 protein is CASSFAGGYTSTDTQYF. In DNA, the CDR3 is TGCGCCAGCAGTTTCGCGGGGGGGTATACTAGCACAGATACGCAGTATTTT.

The sample holds many counts of this clonotype. This chain links TRBV29-1 with TRBJ1-4; D may be TRBD1 (5 bases). V was shortened by 3 bases and J by 8 bases, with 13 bases between the two germline ends. The CDR3 consists of 13 residues. Germline V gene lookup returns CDR1 SQVTM and CDR2 ANQGSEA. As DNA, the CDR3 is TGCAGCGTTGATCGGGGGGATGACGAAAAACTGTTTTTT. Translating it yields CSVDRGDDEKLFF.

Details on this clonotype: Given a much more abundant clone one base away, this may be a read error. The V and J genes are TRBV25-1 and TRBJ1-4; D not certain. The CDR3 is 11 residues long. Looked up from germline, CDR1 is MGHDK and CDR2 is SYGVNS. CDR3 loop: CAGSIGEKLFF. The CDR3, as DNA: TGTGCCGGCAGTATCGGGGAAAAACTGTTTTTT.